This T cell receptor beta chain was sequenced for a study of blood T cell repertoires in COVID-19 (TCRdb year 2020). About the study as a whole: The collaborator samples originated in the United States, Italy and Spain and spanned the acute and convalescent phases of COVID-19. The material from the prospective study consisted of cDNA or gDNA derived from T cells, B-cell-depleted T cells, or PBMCs. Deeply sampled blood TCRbeta repertoires from subjects exposed to, actively infected with, or recovered from COVID-19 were included in the dataset. The repertoires were released in a freely available public database meant as a resource for research on the immune response to SARS-CoV-2. The samples were drawn from two sources: the first 160 participants of the ongoing ImmuneRACE study, and some 1,300 subjects contributed by 6 global collaborators. Nearly every sample came with metadata listing a de-identified subject ID, COVID-19 status, age in years and sex. Where available, HLA class I and class II types were taken from metadata supplied by the sample provider and were not determined by assay-based typing.

The collaborating institutions used their own protocols to collect whole blood in K2EDTA tubes. For TCRbeta analysis, collaborators shipped samples in one of three forms: frozen whole blood, isolated PBMCs, or DNA extracted from either of those sample types. Sequences DFQATT (CDR1) and SNEGSKA (CDR2) are obtained from the germline V gene (reference sequence). Trimming removed 3 bases from V and 0 bases from J, leaving 12 bases between the germline ends. Reading from cysteine to phenylalanine, the CDR3 counts 15 amino acids. Only the CDR3 portion is preserved as DNA: 45 bases, with reading frame beginning at the first base. Points on this clone: Its antigen remains unidentified. No clone much larger than this one lies a single base away; base qualities are absent.

Study-wide findings and limitations: Clinical and demographic metadata were provided uncurated, with the amount varying by source and participant.

TCRbeta CDR3 regions were amplified from genomic DNA using the immunoSEQ Assay, a bias-controlled multiplex PCR. Processing in the source paper ran as follows. The number of nucleated cells in each sample was estimated by amplification of reference gene primers within the assay. To quantify the absolute abundance of each unique TCRbeta CDR3 rearrangement, sequence reads were collapsed and filtered. Productive Simpson clonality was computed per sample as the square root of Simpson's diversity index over productive rearrangements. TCRdb obtained this table from immuneACCESS and retained in-frame rearrangements with V and J assigned. These tables miss some clones; where compared with another copy, unresolved V genes account for less than half of the shortfall, and the remainder is unexplained. That table supplies the V and J calls and clone size; D and trimming were determined from the DNA. The sample yields some 70,000 clones; 65% to 90% were counted once. Approximately 1.4% of the sample belongs to the ten largest clones.

Source material: peripheral blood. The receptor chain draws on TRBV20-1 and TRBJ1-5; TRBD1 is a weak D gene call, 6 bases matching. The receptor comes from a woman aged 55-69 years with acute or convalescent COVID-19. The DNA sequence reads TGCAGTGCTAGTCGTGGGGGCTATAGCAATCAGCCCCAGCATTTT. It is translated as CSASRGGYSNQPQHF.